The T cell receptor (beta chain) under discussion was sequenced for a study of vaccination and CD4 T cells after COVID-19. Across the study: Samples taken post-COVID came a median about 3 months after diagnosis, ranging from 35 to 161.

The treatment was: roughly 10-day PBMC culture with coronavirus spike peptide pools or control peptides (ViraFEST assay). The Oncomine TCR Beta short-read assay sequenced DNA from cultured CD4+ T cells. Someone extracted genomic DNA from cultured CD4+ T cells. TCRdb analysed the PCR reads with MiXCR anew, one entry per CDR3 protein. This table holds tens of thousands of distinct CDR3 sequences, 70% found once. As concerns this clonotype: The antigen remains undetermined.

Sequencing was performed on CD4+ T cells from blood, cultured in vitro. This TCR was recovered from a human donor who had recovered from COVID-19.

The CDR3 is CASTRGGRTLYGYTF. CDR3 bases: TGTGCCAGTACTCGAGGGGGGAGAACTCTCTATGGCTACACCTTC. The chain employs TRBV19 and TRBJ1-2, with TRBD1 as a possible D gene (6 bases). V gave up 7 bases and J gave up 4 bases, with 19 bases separating them. The CDR3 contains 15 residues. Germline loops: CDR1 LNHDA, CDR2 SQIVND (reference sequence). Full variable domain (remainder filled in from reference TRBV19 and TRBJ1-2): DGGITQSPKYLFRKEGQNVTLSCEQNLNHDAMYWYRQDPGQGLRLIYYSQIVNDFQKGDIAEGYSVSREKKESFPLTVTSAQKNPTAFYLCASTRGGRTLYGYTFGSGTRLTVV.